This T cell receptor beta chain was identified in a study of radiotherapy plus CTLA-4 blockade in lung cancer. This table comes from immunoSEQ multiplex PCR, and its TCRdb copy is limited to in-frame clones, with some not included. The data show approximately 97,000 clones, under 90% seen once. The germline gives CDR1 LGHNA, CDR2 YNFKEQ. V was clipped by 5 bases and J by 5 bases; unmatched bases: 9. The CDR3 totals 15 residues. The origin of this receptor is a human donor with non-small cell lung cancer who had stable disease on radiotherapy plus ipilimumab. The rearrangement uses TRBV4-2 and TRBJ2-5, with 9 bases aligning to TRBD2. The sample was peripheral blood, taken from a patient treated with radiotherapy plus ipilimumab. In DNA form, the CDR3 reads TGTGCCAGCAGCGGGCGGGGGGGCCCCGGGGAGACCCAGTACTTC. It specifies CASSGRGGPGETQYF.